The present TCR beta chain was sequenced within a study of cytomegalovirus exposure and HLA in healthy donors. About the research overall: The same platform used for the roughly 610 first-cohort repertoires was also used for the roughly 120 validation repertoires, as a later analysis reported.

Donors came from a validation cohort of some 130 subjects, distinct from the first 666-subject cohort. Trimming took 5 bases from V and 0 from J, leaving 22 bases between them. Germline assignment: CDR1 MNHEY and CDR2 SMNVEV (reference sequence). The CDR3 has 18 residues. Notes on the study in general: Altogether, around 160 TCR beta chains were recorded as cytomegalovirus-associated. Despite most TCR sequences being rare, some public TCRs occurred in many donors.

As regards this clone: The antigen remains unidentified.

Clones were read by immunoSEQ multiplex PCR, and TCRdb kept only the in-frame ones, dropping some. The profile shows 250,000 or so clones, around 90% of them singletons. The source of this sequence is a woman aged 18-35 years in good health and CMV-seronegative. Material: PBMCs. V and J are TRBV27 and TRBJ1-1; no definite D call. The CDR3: CASSPPLALARMNTEAFF. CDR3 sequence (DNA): TGTGCCAGCAGTCCTCCCTTAGCTCTGGCAAGGATGAACACTGAAGCTTTCTTT.